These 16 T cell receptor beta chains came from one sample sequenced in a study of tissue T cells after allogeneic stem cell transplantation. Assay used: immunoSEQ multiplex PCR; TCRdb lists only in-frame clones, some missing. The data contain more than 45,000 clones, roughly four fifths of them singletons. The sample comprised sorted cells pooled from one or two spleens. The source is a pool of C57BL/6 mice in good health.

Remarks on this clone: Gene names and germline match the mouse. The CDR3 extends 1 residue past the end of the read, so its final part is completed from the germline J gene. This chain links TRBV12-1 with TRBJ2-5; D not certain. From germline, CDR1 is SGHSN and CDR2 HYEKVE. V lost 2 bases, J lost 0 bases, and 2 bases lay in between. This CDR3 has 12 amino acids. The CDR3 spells CASSPNQDTQYF. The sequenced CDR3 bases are TGTGCCAGCTCTCCTAACCAAGACACCCAGTAC.

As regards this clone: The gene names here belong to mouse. CDR3 protein: CASSCGGGSSYEQYF. CDR3 bases read: TGTGCCAGCAGCTGTGGGGGGGGTAGCTCCTATGAACAGTAC. The rearrangement uses TRBV4 and TRBJ2-7; the match to TRBD2 covers 8 bases. The read terminates 1 residue ahead of where the CDR3 ends, so the germline J gene completes it. V was pared by 4 bases and J by 0 bases, with 5 bases of the junction left unmatched. Looked up from germline, CDR1 is LGHDT and CDR2 is YNNKQL (reference sequence). The CDR3 covers 15 residues.

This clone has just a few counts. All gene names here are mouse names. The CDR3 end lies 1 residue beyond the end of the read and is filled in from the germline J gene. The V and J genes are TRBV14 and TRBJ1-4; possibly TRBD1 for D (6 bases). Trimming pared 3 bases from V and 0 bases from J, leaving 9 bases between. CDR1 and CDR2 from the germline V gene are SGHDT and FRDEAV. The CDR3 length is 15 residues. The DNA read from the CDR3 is TGTGCCAGCAGTTCAACAGGGATTTCCAACGAAAGATTATTT. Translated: CASSSTGISNERLF. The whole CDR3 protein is CASSSTGISNERLFF.

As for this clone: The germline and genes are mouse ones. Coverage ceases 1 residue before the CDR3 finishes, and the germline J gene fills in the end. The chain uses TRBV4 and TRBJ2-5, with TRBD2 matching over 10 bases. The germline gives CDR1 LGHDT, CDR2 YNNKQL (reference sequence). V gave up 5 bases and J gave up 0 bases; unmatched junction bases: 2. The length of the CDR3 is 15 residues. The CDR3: CASSRDWGNQDTQYF. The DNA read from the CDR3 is TGTGCCAGCAGCCGGGACTGGGGTAACCAAGACACCCAGTAC.

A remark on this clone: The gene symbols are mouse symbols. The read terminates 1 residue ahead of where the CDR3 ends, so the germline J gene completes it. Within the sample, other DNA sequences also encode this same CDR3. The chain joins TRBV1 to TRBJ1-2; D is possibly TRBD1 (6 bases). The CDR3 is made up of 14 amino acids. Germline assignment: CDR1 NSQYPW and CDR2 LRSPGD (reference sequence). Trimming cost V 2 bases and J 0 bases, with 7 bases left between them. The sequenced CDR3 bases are TGCACCTGCAGTGCAAGGACAGCAAACTCCGACTACACC. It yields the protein CTCSARTANSDYT. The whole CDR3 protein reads CTCSARTANSDYTF.

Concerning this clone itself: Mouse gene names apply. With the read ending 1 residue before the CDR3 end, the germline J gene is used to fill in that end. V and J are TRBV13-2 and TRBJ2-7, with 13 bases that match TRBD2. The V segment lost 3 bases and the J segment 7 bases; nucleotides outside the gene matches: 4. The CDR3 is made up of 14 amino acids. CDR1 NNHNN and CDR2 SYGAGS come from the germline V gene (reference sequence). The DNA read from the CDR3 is TGTGCCAGCGGTGGGGGACTGGGGGGGGGAGAACAGTAC. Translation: CASGGGLGGGEQY. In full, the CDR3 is CASGGGLGGGEQYF.

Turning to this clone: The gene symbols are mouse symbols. CDR3 DNA (partial): TGTGCCAGCTCTAGGACTGGGGGGGATGCTGAGCAGTTC. Its protein is CASSRTGGDAEQF. The complete CDR3 protein is CASSRTGGDAEQFF. This chain connects TRBV12-2 to TRBJ2-1; the match to TRBD2 covers 12 bases. Coverage ceases 1 residue before the CDR3 finishes, and the germline J gene fills in the end. V shed 3 bases and J 5 bases; nucleotides not matched to a gene: 1. CDR3 length: 14 amino acids. Germline CDR1 SGHLS, CDR2 HYDKME.

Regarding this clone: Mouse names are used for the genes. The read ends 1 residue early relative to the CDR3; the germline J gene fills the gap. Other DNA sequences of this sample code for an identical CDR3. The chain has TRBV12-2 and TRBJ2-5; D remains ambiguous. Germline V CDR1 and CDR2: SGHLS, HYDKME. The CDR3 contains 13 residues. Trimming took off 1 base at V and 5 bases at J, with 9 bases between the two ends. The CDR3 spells CASSLGGGDTQYF. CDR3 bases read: TGTGCCAGCTCTCTAGGAGGCGGAGACACCCAGTAC.

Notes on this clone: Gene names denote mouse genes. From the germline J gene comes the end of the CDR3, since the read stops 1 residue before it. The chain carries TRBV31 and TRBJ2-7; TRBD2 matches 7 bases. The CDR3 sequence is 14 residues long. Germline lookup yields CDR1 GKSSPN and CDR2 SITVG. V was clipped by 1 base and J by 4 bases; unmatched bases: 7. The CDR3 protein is CAWSPRDGGYEQYF. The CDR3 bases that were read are TGTGCCTGGAGTCCTCGGGATGGGGGGTATGAACAGTAC.

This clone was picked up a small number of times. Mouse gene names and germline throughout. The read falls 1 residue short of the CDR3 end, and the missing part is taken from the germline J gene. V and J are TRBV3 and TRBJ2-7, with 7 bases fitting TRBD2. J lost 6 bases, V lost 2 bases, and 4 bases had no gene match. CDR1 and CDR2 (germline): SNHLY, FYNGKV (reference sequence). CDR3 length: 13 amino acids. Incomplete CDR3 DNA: TGTGCCAGCAGCTTACGGGGGGGGAGTGAACAGTAC. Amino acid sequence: CASSLRGGSEQY. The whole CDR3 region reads CASSLRGGSEQYF.

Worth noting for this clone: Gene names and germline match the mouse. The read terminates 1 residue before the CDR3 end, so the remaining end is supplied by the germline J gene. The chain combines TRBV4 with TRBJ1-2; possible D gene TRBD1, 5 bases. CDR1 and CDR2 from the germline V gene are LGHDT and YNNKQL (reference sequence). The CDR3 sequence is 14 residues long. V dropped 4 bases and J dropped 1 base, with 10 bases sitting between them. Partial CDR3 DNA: TGTGCCAGCAGCTTGGGACGGATAAACTCCGACTACACC. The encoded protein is CASSLGRINSDYT. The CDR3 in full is CASSLGRINSDYTF.

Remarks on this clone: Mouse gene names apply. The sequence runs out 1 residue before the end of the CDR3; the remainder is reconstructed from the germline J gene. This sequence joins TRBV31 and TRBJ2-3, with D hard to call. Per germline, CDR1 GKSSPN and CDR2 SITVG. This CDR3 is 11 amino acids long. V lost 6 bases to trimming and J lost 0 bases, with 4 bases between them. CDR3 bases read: TGTGCCTGTAGTAGTGCAGAAACGCTGTAT. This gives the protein CACSSAETLY. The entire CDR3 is CACSSAETLYF.

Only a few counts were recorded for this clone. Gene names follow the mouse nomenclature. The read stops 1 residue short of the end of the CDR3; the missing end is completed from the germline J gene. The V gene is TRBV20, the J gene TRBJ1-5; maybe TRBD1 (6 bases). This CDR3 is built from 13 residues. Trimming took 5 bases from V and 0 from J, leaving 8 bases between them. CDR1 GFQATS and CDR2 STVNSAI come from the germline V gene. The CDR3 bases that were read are TGTGGTGCTGGGACATATAACAACCAGGCTCCGCTT. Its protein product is CGAGTYNNQAPL. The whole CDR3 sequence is CGAGTYNNQAPLF. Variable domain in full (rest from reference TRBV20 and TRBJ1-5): GALVYQYPRRTICKSGTSMRMECQAVGFQATSVAWYRQSPQKTFELIALSTVNSAIKYEQNFTQEKFPISHPNLSFSSMTVLNAYLEDRGLYLCGAGTYNNQAPLFGEGTRLSVL.

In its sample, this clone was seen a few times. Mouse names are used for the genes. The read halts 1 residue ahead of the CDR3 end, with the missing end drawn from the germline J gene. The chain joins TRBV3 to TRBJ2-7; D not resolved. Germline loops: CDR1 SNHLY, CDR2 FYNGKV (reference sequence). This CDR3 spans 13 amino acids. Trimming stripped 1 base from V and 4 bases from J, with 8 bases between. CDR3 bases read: TGTGCCAGCAGCTTAGAACGCAATTATGAACAGTAC. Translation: CASSLERNYEQY. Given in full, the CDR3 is CASSLERNYEQYF.

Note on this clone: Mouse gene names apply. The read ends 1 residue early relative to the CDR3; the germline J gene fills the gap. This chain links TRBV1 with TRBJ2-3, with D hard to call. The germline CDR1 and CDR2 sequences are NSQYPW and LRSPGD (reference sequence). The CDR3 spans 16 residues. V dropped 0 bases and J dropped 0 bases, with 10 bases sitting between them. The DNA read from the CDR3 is TGCACCTGCAGTGCAGATGGCCAGAATAGTGCAGAAACGCTGTAT. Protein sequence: CTCSADGQNSAETLY. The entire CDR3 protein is CTCSADGQNSAETLYF.

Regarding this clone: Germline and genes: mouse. The CDR3 reads CASSEGEFSNERLFF. The CDR3 DNA, read in part, is TGTGCCAGCAGTGAAGGGGAGTTTTCCAACGAAAGATTATTT. The genes are TRBV13-3 and TRBJ1-4, with D perhaps matching TRBD1 (5 bases). The CDR3 is cut off 1 residue early in the read; its end comes from the germline J gene. V lost 2 bases and J lost 0, with 8 bases in between. This CDR3 spans 15 amino acids. Germline V gives CDR1 NNHDY, CDR2 SYVADS. Combining the CDR3 with reference TRBV13-3 and TRBJ1-4 gives the whole variable domain EAAVTQSPRSKVAVTGGKVTLSCHQTNNHDYMYWYRQDTGHGLRLIHYSYVADSTEKGDIPDGYKASRPSQENFSLILELASLSQTAVYFCASSEGEFSNERLFFGHGTKLSVL.